This T cell receptor (beta chain) was identified during a study of blood T cells in healthy people across ages. At the level of the study: Template switching recovered approximately one barcoded beta molecule for every two T cells.

Germline assignment: CDR1 MNHEY and CDR2 SVGEGT. The CDR3 is made up of 16 amino acids. V gave up 2 bases and J gave up 3 bases, with 14 bases separating them. Study-wide findings and caveats: What prevented conclusive comparison of naive and antigen-experienced cells was that PBMCs were unsorted. The CMV status of each donor remained undetermined, and this could have confounded shifts in expanded clonotypes.

Alongside a J-beta primer mix, a sample-barcoded 5' primer served in a second PCR lasting about 6 to 12 cycles. One entry per CDR3 protein, called by TCRdb with MiXCR from the 5' RACE reads. Here the sample spans more than 800,000 distinct CDR3 sequences, roughly 26% being singletons. This clonotype showed up many times. What it binds is not known. The sequenced sample was blood. This chain connects TRBV6-2 or TRBV6-3 to TRBJ1-5; a weak D match, TRBD1 (6 bases). The sequence derives from a woman aged 80 or older in good health. The CDR3 nucleotides read TGTGCCAGCAGTTACAATTTGGACAGAACCAATCAGCCCCAGCATTTT. Its protein is CASSYNLDRTNQPQHF.